This T cell receptor beta chain was sequenced during a study of T cells in Graves' hyperthyroidism and ophthalmopathy. Graves' hyperthyroidism was deemed stable given no ophthalmopathy progression within 18 months. The hyperthyroidism patients had all been newly diagnosed, and their disease duration was under 2 months. Their ages ranged from 18 to 65 years. Diagnoses rested on clinical symptoms, serum thyroxine and TRAb, thyroid ultrasound and orbital computed tomography. Points on this clonotype: Its cognate antigen is unknown.

Trimming removed 3 bases from V and 3 bases from J; junction bases left unmatched: 6. The CDR3 extends over 16 amino acids. In germline, CDR1 is GTSNPN, CDR2 SVGIG (reference sequence). Amplified TCR beta CDR3 regions came from RNA transcripts. During a first-round RT-PCR of the TCR CDR3, the HTBI primer set was used. TCRdb fed the multiplex PCR reads into MiXCR, producing one record per CDR3 protein. The sample comprises more than 450,000 distinct CDR3 sequences, about 14% of which are singletons, and approximately 15% rests with the top ten. Findings of the study overall: Expanded thyroid clonotypes (above 0.001) were mostly also found in blood.

The rearrangement uses TRBV30 and TRBJ1-6, with TRBD1 matching over 9 bases. Sample: blood. The sequence came from a woman between 40 and 55 years old with Graves' hyperthyroidism. CDR3 nucleotides: TGTGCCTGGAGGACAGGGGGGACTGACTATAATTCACCCCTCCACTTT. Translated, it gives CAWRTGGTDYNSPLHF.